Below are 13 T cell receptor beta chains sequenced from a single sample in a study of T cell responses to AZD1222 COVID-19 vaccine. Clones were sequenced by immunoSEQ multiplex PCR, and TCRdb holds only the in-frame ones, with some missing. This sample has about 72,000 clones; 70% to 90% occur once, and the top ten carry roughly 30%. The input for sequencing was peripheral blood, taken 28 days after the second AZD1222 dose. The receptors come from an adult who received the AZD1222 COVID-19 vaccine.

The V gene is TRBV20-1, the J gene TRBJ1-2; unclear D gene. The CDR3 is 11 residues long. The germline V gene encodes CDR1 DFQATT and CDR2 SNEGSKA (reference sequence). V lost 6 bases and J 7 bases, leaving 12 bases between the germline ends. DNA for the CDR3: TGCAGTGCCCAGCCCTCGGGTGGCTACACCTTC. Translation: CSAQPSGGYTF.

The CDR3 DNA is TGTGCCAGCGGATCGACAGGGTCCGACACCGGGGAGCTGTTTTTT. Amino acid sequence: CASGSTGSDTGELFF. This chain connects TRBV6-5 to TRBJ2-2, with 7 bases that match TRBD1. Germline loops: CDR1 MNHEY, CDR2 SVGAGI. The CDR3 extends over 15 amino acids. Unmatched junction bases numbered 9, after V lost 8 bases and J lost 3 bases.

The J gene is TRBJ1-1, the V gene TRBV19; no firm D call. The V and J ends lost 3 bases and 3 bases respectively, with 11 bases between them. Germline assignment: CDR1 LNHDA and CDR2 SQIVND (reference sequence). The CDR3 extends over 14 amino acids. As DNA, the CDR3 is TGTGCCAGTAGTATGAAAGGGCAGGACACTGAAGCTTTCTTT. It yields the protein CASSMKGQDTEAFF.

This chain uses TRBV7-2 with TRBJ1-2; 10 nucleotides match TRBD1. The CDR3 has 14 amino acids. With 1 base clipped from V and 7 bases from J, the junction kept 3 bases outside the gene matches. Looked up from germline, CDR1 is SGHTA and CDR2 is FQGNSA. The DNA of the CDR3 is TGTGCCAGCAGCTTAGTCCGGGACAGGGGTGGCTACACCTTC. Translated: CASSLVRDRGGYTF.

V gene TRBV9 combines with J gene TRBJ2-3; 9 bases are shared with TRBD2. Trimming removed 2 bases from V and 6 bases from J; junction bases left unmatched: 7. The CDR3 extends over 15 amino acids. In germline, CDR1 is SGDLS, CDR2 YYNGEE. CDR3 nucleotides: TGTGCCAGCAGCGTTATGCTAGCGGGGTACGATACGCAGTATTTT. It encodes CASSVMLAGYDTQYF.

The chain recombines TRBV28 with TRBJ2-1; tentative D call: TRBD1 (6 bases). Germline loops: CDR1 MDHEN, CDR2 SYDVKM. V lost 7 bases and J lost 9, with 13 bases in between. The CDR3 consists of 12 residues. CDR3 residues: CASTFLGGEQFF. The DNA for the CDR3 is TGTGCCAGCACCTTCCTAGGGGGTGAGCAGTTCTTC.

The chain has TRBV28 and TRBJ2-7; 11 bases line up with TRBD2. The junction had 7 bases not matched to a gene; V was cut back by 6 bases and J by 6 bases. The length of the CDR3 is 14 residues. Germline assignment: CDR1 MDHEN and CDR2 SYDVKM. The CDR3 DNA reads TGTGCCAGCAGAAGAGCTAGCGGGAGGAGCGAGCAGTACTTC. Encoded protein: CASRRASGRSEQYF.

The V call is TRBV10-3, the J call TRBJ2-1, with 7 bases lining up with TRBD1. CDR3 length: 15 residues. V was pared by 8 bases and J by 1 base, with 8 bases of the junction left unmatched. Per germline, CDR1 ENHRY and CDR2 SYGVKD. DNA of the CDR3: TGTGCCATCGTCAAGGGGGCGACGTCCTACAATGAGCAGTTCTTC. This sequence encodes CAIVKGATSYNEQFF.

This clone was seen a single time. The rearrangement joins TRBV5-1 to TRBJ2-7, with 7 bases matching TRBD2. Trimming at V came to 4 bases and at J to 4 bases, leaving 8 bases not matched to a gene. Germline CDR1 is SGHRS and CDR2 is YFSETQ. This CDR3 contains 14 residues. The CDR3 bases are TGCGCCAGCAGCCCTGGAGTGGGAGGGTACGAGCAGTACTTC. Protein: CASSPGVGGYEQYF.

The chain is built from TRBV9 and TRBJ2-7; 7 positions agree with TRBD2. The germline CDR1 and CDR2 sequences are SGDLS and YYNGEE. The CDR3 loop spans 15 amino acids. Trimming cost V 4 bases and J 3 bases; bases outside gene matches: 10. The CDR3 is CASSRGGLGNYEQYF. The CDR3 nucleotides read TGTGCCAGCAGCAGGGGAGGGCTAGGGAACTACGAGCAGTACTTC.

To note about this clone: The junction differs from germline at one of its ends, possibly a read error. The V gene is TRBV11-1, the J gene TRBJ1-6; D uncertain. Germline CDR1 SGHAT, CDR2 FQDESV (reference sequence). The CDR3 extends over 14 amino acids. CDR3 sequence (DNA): TGTGCCAGCAGCGTAGCGAGCGAAAATTCACCCCTCCACTTT. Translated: CASSVASENSPLHF.

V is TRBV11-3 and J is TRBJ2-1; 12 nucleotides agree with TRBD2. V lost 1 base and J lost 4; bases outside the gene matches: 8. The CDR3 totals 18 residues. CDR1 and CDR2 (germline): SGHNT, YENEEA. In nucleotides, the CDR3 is TGTGCCAGCAGCTTAGTTCTGACTAGCGGGGGCGCTTACAATGAGCAGTTCTTC. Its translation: CASSLVLTSGGAYNEQFF.

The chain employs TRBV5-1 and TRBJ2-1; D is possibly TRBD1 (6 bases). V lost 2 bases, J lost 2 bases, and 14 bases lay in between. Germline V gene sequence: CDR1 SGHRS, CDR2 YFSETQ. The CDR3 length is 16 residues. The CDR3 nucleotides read TGCGCCAGCAGCTTACCGACAGGATTCGCCTACAATGAGCAGTTCTTC. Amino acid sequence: CASSLPTGFAYNEQFF.